This TCR beta chain was recorded in a study of CD8+CD57+ T cells in acquired aplastic anemia. The CDR3 totals 16 residues. Germline loops: CDR1 SGHVS, CDR2 FQNEAQ. Study-wide results and limits: Fewer than 35 CD8+ CDR3 sequences occurred in both the patients and the controls. Any difference that existed in CD8+ Simpson's diversity between patients and controls was not significant.

This clonotype has more than one count but fewer than ten. No antigen is known for it. A much more abundant neighbour one base away suggests this may be a read error. TCR beta VDJ and CDR3 profiling used genomic DNA as template. Each CDR3 protein is one row after TCRdb ran MiXCR on the reads. The repertoire holds 150,000 or so distinct CDR3 sequences, about three fifths seen once, with about 50% in the top ten. Sequencing was carried out using sorted CD4+, CD8+, or CD8+CD57+ T cells (not recorded which) from PBMCs. The receptor's source is a human donor in good health. The rearrangement uses TRBV7-8 and TRBJ2-2, with D perhaps TRBD1 (6 bases). The CDR3 bases are TGTGCCAGCAGCTTAGGGCAGGGGCTACTCACCGGGGAGCTGCTTTTT. Protein sequence: CASSLGQGLLTGELLF.